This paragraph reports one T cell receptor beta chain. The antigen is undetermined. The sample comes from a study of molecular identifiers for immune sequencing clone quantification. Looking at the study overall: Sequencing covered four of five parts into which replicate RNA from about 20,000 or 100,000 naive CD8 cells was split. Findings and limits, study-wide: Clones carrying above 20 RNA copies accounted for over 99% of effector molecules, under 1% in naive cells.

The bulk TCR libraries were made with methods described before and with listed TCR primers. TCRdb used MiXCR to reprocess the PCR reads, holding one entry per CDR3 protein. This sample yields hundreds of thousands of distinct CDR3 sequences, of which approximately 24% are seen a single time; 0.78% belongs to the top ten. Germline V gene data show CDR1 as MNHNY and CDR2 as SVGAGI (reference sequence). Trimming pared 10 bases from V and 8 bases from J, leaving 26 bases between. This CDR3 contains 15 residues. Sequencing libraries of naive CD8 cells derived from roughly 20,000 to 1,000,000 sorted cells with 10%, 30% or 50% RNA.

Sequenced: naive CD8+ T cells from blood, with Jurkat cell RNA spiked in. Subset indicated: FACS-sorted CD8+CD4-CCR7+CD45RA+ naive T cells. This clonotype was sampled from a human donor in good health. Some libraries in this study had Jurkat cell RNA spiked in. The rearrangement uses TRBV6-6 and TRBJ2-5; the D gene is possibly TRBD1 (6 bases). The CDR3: CATQTTRKGQKTQYF. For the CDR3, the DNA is TGTGCCACTCAAACCACCCGTAAGGGACAAAAAACCCAGTACTTC.